The entry that follows covers one TCR beta chain sequence. Its matching antigen is unknown. This record comes from a study of response to subunit inactivated influenza vaccine. The CDR3 totals 15 residues. The V gene's germline CDR1 is SGHRS and CDR2 YFSETQ. Unmatched junction bases numbered 7, after V lost 4 bases and J lost 2 bases. General study points: The authors proposed limited new T cell recruitment per seasonal influenza vaccination.

MiXCR, applied by TCRdb to the RT-PCR reads, yields one record per CDR3 protein. The repertoire includes more than 400,000 distinct CDR3 sequences, 9.5% to 13% of them detected once, and over 9.5% sits in the top ten. The input for sequencing was PBMCs from blood, taken 45 days after vaccination. This sequence joins TRBV5-1 and TRBJ2-7, with TRBD1 identical over 9 bases. The receptor's source is a man aged 45-60 years who received an inactivated influenza vaccine. CDR3 protein: CASSGGTGRPYEQYF. For the CDR3, the DNA is TGCGCCAGCAGCGGCGGGACAGGGAGACCCTACGAGCAGTACTTC. Full variable domain (outside the CDR3, taken from reference TRBV5-1 and TRBJ2-7): KAGVTQTPRYLIKTRGQQVTLSCSPISGHRSVSWYQQTPGQGLQFLFEYFSETQRNKGNFPGRFSGRQFSNSRSEMNVSTLELGDSALYLCASSGGTGRPYEQYFGPGTRLTVT.